This T cell receptor beta chain was identified during a study of beta chain features in type 1 diabetes. Study as a whole: Age, gender and cell yields were alike across patients and healthy donors.

Sequenced material consisted of expressed TCRB transcripts (all of the isolated RNA was reverse transcribed). Produced via immunoSEQ multiplex PCR; TCRdb's table is partial and in-frame only. The data contain some 300,000 clones, roughly 8% of them singletons. This clone was counted at least ten times. Its antigen remains unidentified. Study outcomes and limitations: TCRB CDR3s from Type 1 diabetes patients were moderately but significantly shorter in all four CD4+ subsets.

Germline V gene lookup returns CDR1 LNHDA and CDR2 SQIVND (reference sequence). V shed 4 bases and J shed 6 bases, with 12 bases lying between them. CDR3 length: 13 amino acids. This receptor was identified in a woman aged 18-29 years in good health. The sample consisted of central memory CD4+ T cells from blood. The rearrangement joins TRBV19 to TRBJ1-1, with D unresolved. CDR3 sequence: CASSTRRTAEAFF. In DNA, the CDR3 is TGTGCCAGTAGTACGAGACGGACGGCTGAAGCTTTCTTT.